This is a list of T cell receptor beta chains from one sample in a study of CD8 T cells in Susac syndrome. A single record per CDR3 protein comes from TCRdb applying MiXCR to the immunoSEQ multiplex PCR reads. Of 50,000 or so distinct CDR3 sequences listed, approximately 92% were seen once; the top ten hold around 0.41%. Sequencing was done on a sample of CD8+ T cells from PBMCs. These receptor sequences come from a human donor in good health. Each CDR3 is given with its conserved first and last residue. Each record gives: J gene, V gene, clone size, D gene, CDR3 length, CDR3 protein, CDR3 DNA. D genes are given only for firm matches. Clone size appears in some rows only: once, few, many, or a class for an expanded clone.

J: TRBJ1-2
V: TRBV6-5
size: NA
D: TRBD1
length: 16
CDR3: CASSYSNSGQVNGYTF
DNA: TGTGCCAGCAGTTACTCTAACTCCGGACAGGTTAATGGCTACACCTTC

J: TRBJ2-7
V: TRBV27
size: NA
D: NA
length: 13
CDR3: CASSSGTLYEQYF
DNA: TGTGCCAGCAGTTCCGGGACTCTCTACGAGCAGTACTTC

J: TRBJ2-2
V: TRBV7-6
size: once
D: NA
length: 17
CDR3: CASSFTYQGFGTGELFF
DNA: TGTGCCAGCAGCTTCACCTACCAGGGATTTGGGACCGGGGAGCTGTTTTTT

J: TRBJ2-7
V: TRBV3-1
size: NA
D: TRBD2
length: 17
CDR3: CASSQVLVAGVSHEQYF
DNA: TGTGCCAGCAGCCAAGTCCTGGTAGCGGGAGTTTCCCACGAGCAGTACTTC

J: TRBJ1-5
V: TRBV9
size: NA
D: TRBD1
length: 15
CDR3: CASSPRTGGDQPQHF
DNA: TGTGCCAGCAGCCCCCGGACAGGGGGCGATCAGCCCCAGCATTTT

J: TRBJ2-7
V: TRBV7-9
size: NA
D: TRBD2
length: 12
CDR3: CASTRTSHEQYF
DNA: TGTGCCAGCACCAGGACTAGCCACGAGCAGTACTTC

J: TRBJ1-5
V: TRBV21-1
size: once
D: NA
length: 12
CDR3: CASSRVAQPQHF
DNA: TGTGCCAGCAGCAGGGTAGCTCAGCCCCAGCATTTT

J: TRBJ1-1
V: TRBV5-1
size: NA
D: NA
length: 13
CDR3: CASSFLGTTEAFF
DNA: TGCGCCAGCAGCTTTTTAGGGACCACTGAAGCTTTCTTT

J: TRBJ2-2
V: TRBV30
size: NA
D: TRBD2
length: 17
CDR3: CAWSVPVGRTNTGELFF
DNA: TGTGCCTGGAGTGTCCCGGTCGGGAGGACGAACACCGGGGAGCTGTTTTTT

J: TRBJ2-6
V: TRBV18
size: NA
D: NA
length: 16
CDR3: CASSPIRASGANVLTF
DNA: TGTGCCAGCTCACCTATCCGGGCCTCTGGGGCCAACGTCCTGACTTTC

J: TRBJ2-2
V: TRBV9
size: NA
D: NA
length: 13
CDR3: CASSVVRTGELFF
DNA: TGTGCCAGCAGCGTAGTAAGGACCGGGGAGCTGTTTTTT

J: TRBJ2-7
V: TRBV12-3/TRBV12-4
size: NA
D: NA
length: 14
CDR3: CASSFSGLLYEQYF
DNA: TGTGCCAGCAGTTTTTCTGGACTTCTCTACGAGCAGTACTTC

J: TRBJ2-7
V: TRBV7-7
size: NA
D: TRBD2
length: 15
CDR3: CASSLSLAGPYEQYF
DNA: TGTGCTAGCAGCTTAAGTCTAGCGGGACCCTACGAGCAGTACTTC

J: TRBJ2-5
V: TRBV7-9
size: NA
D: TRBD1
length: 13
CDR3: CASDRGDQETQYF
DNA: TGTGCCAGCGACAGGGGGGATCAAGAGACCCAGTACTTC

J: TRBJ2-6
V: TRBV15
size: NA
D: NA
length: 16
CDR3: CATSGDQGSGANVLTF
DNA: TGTGCCACCAGCGGAGACCAGGGCTCTGGGGCCAACGTCCTGACTTTC

J: TRBJ1-1
V: TRBV9
size: once
D: TRBD1
length: 15
CDR3: CASSNQQGERTEAFF
DNA: TGTGCCAGCAGTAATCAACAGGGGGAAAGGACTGAAGCTTTCTTT

J: TRBJ2-2
V: TRBV29-1
size: NA
D: TRBD2
length: 17
CDR3: CSVAGTSGRVGTGELFF
DNA: TGCAGCGTCGCCGGGACTAGCGGGAGGGTCGGCACCGGGGAGCTGTTTTTT

J: TRBJ2-1
V: TRBV7-9
size: NA
D: NA
length: 12
CDR3: CASLRSYNEQFF
DNA: TGTGCCAGCTTACGGTCCTACAATGAGCAGTTCTTC

J: TRBJ1-1
V: TRBV18
size: NA
D: NA
length: 15
CDR3: CASAPGAGFNTEAFF
DNA: TGTGCCAGCGCACCAGGGGCAGGGTTTAACACTGAAGCTTTCTTT

J: TRBJ1-2
V: TRBV4-1
size: NA
D: NA
length: 15
CDR3: CASSQEYQYPAGYTF
DNA: TGCGCCAGCAGCCAAGAATATCAGTATCCCGCTGGCTACACCTTC

J: TRBJ1-4
V: TRBV7-9
size: NA
D: NA
length: 14
CDR3: CASSLIQGNEKLFF
DNA: TGTGCCAGCAGCTTAATACAGGGTAACGAAAAACTGTTTTTT

J: TRBJ1-1
V: TRBV29-1
size: NA
D: NA
length: 11
CDR3: CSIDRNTEAFF
DNA: TGCAGCATTGACAGGAACACTGAAGCTTTCTTT

J: TRBJ2-1
V: TRBV7-8
size: NA
D: NA
length: 15
CDR3: CASSPNPGIYNEQFF
DNA: TGTGCCAGCAGCCCTAACCCGGGCATCTACAATGAGCAGTTCTTC

J: TRBJ2-7
V: TRBV12-5
size: NA
D: TRBD1
length: 13
CDR3: CASAGTGLYEQYF
DNA: TGTGCTAGTGCCGGGACAGGGCTGTACGAGCAGTACTTC

J: TRBJ2-1
V: TRBV4-1
size: NA
D: TRBD2
length: 16
CDR3: CASSRTSGKGHNEQFF
DNA: TGCGCCAGCAGTAGGACTAGCGGGAAAGGGCACAATGAGCAGTTCTTC

J: TRBJ1-5
V: TRBV7-9
size: NA
D: TRBD1
length: 15
CDR3: CASSFTGGGDQPQHF
DNA: TGTGCCAGCAGCTTTACAGGGGGAGGAGATCAGCCCCAGCATTTT

J: TRBJ2-3
V: TRBV20-1
size: NA
D: NA
length: 14
CDR3: CSARGEREADTQYF
DNA: TGCAGTGCTAGAGGGGAAAGGGAAGCAGATACGCAGTATTTT

J: TRBJ2-2
V: TRBV12-3/TRBV12-4
size: NA
D: NA
length: 17
CDR3: CASSLAWLVTNTGELFF
DNA: TGTGCCAGCAGTTTAGCGTGGCTAGTGACGAACACCGGGGAGCTGTTTTTT

J: TRBJ1-5
V: TRBV6-2/TRBV6-3
size: once
D: NA
length: 14
CDR3: CASSYWAEGQPQHF
DNA: TGTGCCAGCAGTTACTGGGCAGAAGGACAACCCCAGCATTTT

J: TRBJ1-2
V: TRBV12-3/TRBV12-4
size: NA
D: NA
length: 15
CDR3: CASSYRDSMYYGYTF
DNA: TGTGCCAGCAGTTACCGGGACTCTATGTACTATGGCTACACCTTC

J: TRBJ1-4
V: TRBV12-3/TRBV12-4
size: NA
D: TRBD1
length: 12
CDR3: CASRGTALELFF
DNA: TGTGCCAGCAGAGGGACAGCGTTGGAACTGTTTTTT

J: TRBJ1-1
V: TRBV4-1
size: NA
D: NA
length: 15
CDR3: CASSQGWQENTEAFF
DNA: TGCGCCAGCAGCCAAGGTTGGCAGGAGAACACTGAAGCTTTCTTT

J: TRBJ2-3
V: TRBV20-1
size: NA
D: NA
length: 14
CDR3: CSARDRDFTDTQYF
DNA: TGCAGTGCTAGGGACCGGGACTTCACAGATACGCAGTATTTT

J: TRBJ2-7
V: TRBV27
size: NA
D: TRBD1
length: 14
CDR3: CASSLGQASYEQYF
DNA: TGTGCCAGCAGTTTGGGACAGGCGTCCTACGAGCAGTACTTC

J: TRBJ1-4
V: TRBV5-1
size: NA
D: TRBD1
length: 14
CDR3: CASSSETGDEKLFF
DNA: TGCGCCAGCAGCTCTGAGACAGGGGATGAAAAACTGTTTTTT

J: TRBJ2-5
V: TRBV27
size: few
D: TRBD1
length: 14
CDR3: CASTPSGTGGTQYF
DNA: TGTGCCAGCACTCCCTCGGGGACAGGCGGGACCCAGTACTTC

J: TRBJ2-1
V: TRBV6-1
size: NA
D: NA
length: 16
CDR3: CASTLDKVLRYNEQFF
DNA: TGTGCCAGCACCCTCGACAAGGTCCTAAGATACAATGAGCAGTTCTTC

J: TRBJ1-2
V: TRBV23-1
size: NA
D: TRBD1
length: 16
CDR3: CASSHRPLQGANGYTF
DNA: TGCGCCAGCAGTCACCGACCTCTCCAGGGGGCGAATGGCTACACCTTC

J: TRBJ2-3
V: TRBV6-5
size: NA
D: TRBD1
length: 17
CDR3: CASSYPGQGGSTDTQYF
DNA: TGTGCCAGCAGTTACCCCGGACAGGGGGGGAGCACAGATACGCAGTATTTT

J: TRBJ1-2
V: TRBV7-9
size: NA
D: NA
length: 15
CDR3: CASSQAGVGGYGYTF
DNA: TGTGCCAGCAGCCAGGCTGGGGTAGGGGGCTATGGCTACACCTTC

J: TRBJ2-1
V: TRBV7-9
size: NA
D: TRBD2
length: 19
CDR3: CASSLVGRLAGGPLNEQFF
DNA: TGTGCCAGCAGCTTAGTGGGCCGGCTAGCGGGAGGGCCTTTGAATGAGCAGTTCTTC

J: TRBJ2-1
V: TRBV2
size: once
D: NA
length: 14
CDR3: CASSEYVRDNEQFF
DNA: TGTGCCAGCAGTGAGTATGTGCGGGATAATGAGCAGTTCTTC

J: TRBJ2-3
V: TRBV5-6
size: NA
D: TRBD2
length: 17
CDR3: CASSRPASGSSTDTQYF
DNA: TGTGCCAGCAGCCGTCCGGCTAGCGGATCTAGCACAGATACGCAGTATTTT

J: TRBJ2-1
V: TRBV5-1
size: NA
D: TRBD1
length: 17
CDR3: CASSFRTGPLLQGEQFF
DNA: TGCGCCAGCAGCTTTCGGACAGGGCCCCTTCTACAAGGGGAGCAGTTCTTC

J: TRBJ2-7
V: TRBV6-2/TRBV6-3
size: few
D: TRBD2
length: 21
CDR3: CASSSGTVPGLAGAGSYEQYF
DNA: TGTGCCAGCAGCAGTGGGACAGTACCGGGACTAGCGGGAGCCGGCTCCTACGAGCAGTACTTC

J: TRBJ2-7
V: TRBV6-5
size: NA
D: TRBD1
length: 15
CDR3: CASSSRTGLPYEQYF
DNA: TGTGCCAGCAGTTCCCGGACAGGGCTCCCCTACGAGCAGTACTTC

J: TRBJ2-1
V: TRBV5-1
size: NA
D: NA
length: 15
CDR3: CASSPGTQSFSEQFF
DNA: TGCGCCAGCAGCCCCGGGACCCAGAGTTTTAGTGAGCAGTTCTTC

J: TRBJ2-1
V: TRBV4-3
size: NA
D: TRBD2
length: 16
CDR3: CASSPTYSGAYNEQFF
DNA: TGCGCCAGCAGCCCCACCTACAGCGGGGCCTACAATGAGCAGTTCTTC

J: TRBJ2-5
V: TRBV7-9
size: NA
D: NA
length: 15
CDR3: CASSLDEGRIESQYF
DNA: TGTGCCAGCAGCTTAGATGAGGGTAGGATCGAGAGCCAGTACTTC

J: TRBJ2-7
V: TRBV14
size: few
D: NA
length: 13
CDR3: CASSQDPWPEQYF
DNA: TGTGCCAGCAGCCAAGACCCGTGGCCCGAGCAGTACTTC

J: TRBJ2-7
V: TRBV7-9
size: NA
D: TRBD1
length: 14
CDR3: CASSLTGSFAEQYF
DNA: TGTGCCAGCAGCTTGACAGGGTCATTTGCCGAGCAGTACTTC

J: TRBJ2-3
V: TRBV13
size: NA
D: NA
length: 14
CDR3: CASLYGSYTDTQYF
DNA: TGTGCCAGCTTATACGGCTCATACACAGATACGCAGTATTTT

J: TRBJ2-2
V: TRBV14
size: NA
D: NA
length: 14
CDR3: CASSQDYSIGELFF
DNA: TGTGCCAGCAGCCAAGACTATTCCATCGGGGAGCTGTTTTTT

J: TRBJ2-1
V: TRBV7-9
size: NA
D: TRBD2
length: 15
CDR3: CASSSGLAVGNEQFF
DNA: TGTGCCAGCAGCTCGGGACTAGCGGTGGGAAATGAGCAGTTCTTC

J: TRBJ2-2
V: TRBV6-1
size: NA
D: NA
length: 16
CDR3: CASSEADLGGTGELFF
DNA: TGTGCCAGCAGTGAAGCGGACCTTGGGGGCACCGGGGAGCTGTTTTTT

J: TRBJ2-5
V: TRBV6-2/TRBV6-3
size: NA
D: NA
length: 15
CDR3: CASSVVAAYQETQYF
DNA: TGTGCCAGCAGTGTGGTAGCGGCATACCAAGAGACCCAGTACTTC